These T cell receptor beta chains were read from a single sample in a study of Ad26.COV2.S vaccination and SARS-CoV-2 variants. Measured with immunoSEQ multiplex PCR; TCRdb has only the in-frame clones, and not every one. Seen here are approximately 280,000 clones, approximately 87% observed once, and the top ten hold around 3%. The sample here was peripheral blood, taken in a trial of Ad26.COV2.S vaccine versus placebo. The receptors shown here come from a person between 18 and 60 years old who received the Ad26.COV2.S COVID-19 vaccine or a placebo. Each CDR3 is given with its conserved first and last residue. The order of the fields is clone size, J gene, V gene, D gene, CDR3 protein, CDR3 DNA. D genes are given only for firm matches. Rows may omit the clone size; those that give it use once, few, many or a size class.

>NA|TRBJ2-1|TRBV29-1|TRBD2
CSVEDIQAGGSYNEQFF
TGCAGCGTTGAAGATATTCAGGCGGGGGGCTCCTACAATGAGCAGTTCTTC
>NA|TRBJ2-1|TRBV7-9|NA
CASSAVRANNEQFF
TGTGCCAGCAGCGCCGTAAGGGCAAACAATGAGCAGTTCTTC
>NA|TRBJ2-7|TRBV5-6|TRBD2
CASSLSSGEVYEQYF
TGTGCCAGCAGCCTATCTAGCGGGGAAGTTTACGAGCAGTACTTC
>NA|TRBJ2-7|TRBV30|TRBD2
CAWSPIAGGGNEQYF
TGTGCCTGGAGTCCGATAGCGGGAGGGGGTAACGAGCAGTACTTC
>NA|TRBJ1-1|TRBV19|TRBD1
CASRPSQGANPLMLEAFF
TGTGCCAGTAGACCTTCACAGGGGGCGAACCCCTTAATGCTTGAAGCTTTCTTT
>NA|TRBJ1-5|TRBV27|NA
CASSSAPARSNQPQHF
TGTGCCAGCAGTTCCGCTCCGGCGCGTAGCAATCAGCCCCAGCATTTT
>NA|TRBJ1-1|TRBV2|TRBD1
CASKGQGGTEAFF
TGTGCCAGTAAAGGACAGGGGGGGACTGAAGCTTTCTTT
>NA|TRBJ2-5|TRBV6-1|NA
CASSDLLIEGGETQYF
TGTGCCAGCAGTGATTTGTTAATAGAGGGTGGAGAGACCCAGTACTTC
>NA|TRBJ1-6|TRBV28|NA
CASSLGQLNSPLHF
TGTGCCAGCAGTTTAGGACAGCTTAATTCACCCCTCCACTTT
>NA|TRBJ1-1|TRBV27|NA
CASSLAPYTEAFF
TGTGCCAGCAGTTTAGCCCCGTATACTGAAGCTTTCTTT
>NA|TRBJ2-7|TRBV18|NA
CASSPRAVTGEQYF
TGTGCCAGCTCACCGCGCGCGGTGACAGGCGAGCAGTACTTC
>NA|TRBJ2-1|TRBV27|TRBD2
CASSVTSGKYNEQFF
TGTGCCAGCAGTGTGACTAGCGGGAAGTACAATGAGCAGTTCTTC
>once|TRBJ2-2|TRBV11-3|NA
CASSLEGFSLTGELFF
TGTGCCAGCAGCTTAGAAGGGTTCTCTTTAACCGGGGAGCTGTTTTTT
>NA|TRBJ1-1|TRBV19|NA
CASSPLGGRFTEAFF
TGTGCCAGTAGTCCGCTCGGGGGGAGGTTCACTGAAGCTTTCTTT
>NA|TRBJ1-2|TRBV9|NA
CASSTGPGYGYTF
TGTGCCAGCAGCACCGGACCTGGGTATGGCTACACCTTC
>NA|TRBJ2-7|TRBV7-6|TRBD1
CASSLVGDRGGEQYF
TGTGCCAGCAGCTTAGTAGGGGACAGGGGAGGCGAGCAGTACTTC
>NA|TRBJ2-5|TRBV5-1|TRBD2
CASSFIAGGPETQYF
TGCGCCAGCAGCTTCATAGCGGGAGGGCCAGAGACCCAGTACTTC
>once|TRBJ1-2|TRBV9|NA
CASSVEGVYGYTF
TGTGCCAGCAGCGTAGAAGGGGTCTATGGCTACACCTTC
>NA|TRBJ2-1|TRBV19|NA
CASQLQGRGNNEQFF
TGTGCCAGCCAACTTCAGGGTCGGGGTAACAATGAGCAGTTCTTC
>NA|TRBJ2-7|TRBV21-1|NA
CASKKGKVSYEQYF
TGTGCCAGCAAAAAAGGGAAGGTCTCCTACGAGCAGTACTTC
>NA|TRBJ2-7|TRBV5-1|TRBD1
CASSPRDRAYEQYF
TGCGCCAGCAGCCCCCGGGACAGAGCCTACGAGCAGTACTTC
>NA|TRBJ2-7|TRBV20-1|NA
CSASRRGQRDRYEQYF
TGCAGTGCTAGTCGCAGGGGGCAGCGGGATCGCTACGAGCAGTACTTC
>NA|TRBJ1-1|TRBV19|NA
CASSIGGMNTEAFF
TGTGCCAGTAGTATTGGCGGGATGAACACTGAAGCTTTCTTT
>NA|TRBJ1-4|TRBV9|TRBD1
CASSGQGATNEKLFF
TGTGCCAGCAGCGGGCAGGGGGCGACTAATGAAAAACTGTTTTTT
>NA|TRBJ1-1|TRBV19|NA
CASMEQVNTEAFF
TGTGCCAGTATGGAGCAGGTGAACACTGAAGCTTTCTTT
>NA|TRBJ2-2|TRBV29-1|NA
CSVLSSWNGELFF
TGCAGCGTTCTAAGCAGTTGGAACGGGGAGCTGTTTTTT
>NA|TRBJ1-1|TRBV7-2|NA
CASSLRMNTEAFF
TGTGCCAGCAGCCTCAGGATGAACACTGAAGCTTTCTTT
>NA|TRBJ2-7|TRBV5-5|TRBD2
CASSLRPSGPTYEQYF
TGTGCCAGCAGCTTGCGACCTAGCGGACCTACCTACGAGCAGTACTTC
>NA|TRBJ2-1|TRBV3-1/TRBV3-2|TRBD2
CASSPGLAGGSEQFF
TGTGCCAGCAGCCCTGGACTAGCGGGGGGCAGTGAGCAGTTCTTC
>NA|TRBJ2-3|TRBV9|TRBD2
CASSLAASGGPTDTQYF
TGTGCCAGCAGCCTAGCGGCTAGCGGGGGCCCCACAGATACGCAGTATTTT
>NA|TRBJ1-6|TRBV2|TRBD1
CAGSRTGNNNSPLHF
TGTGCCGGAAGCCGGACAGGAAATAATAATTCACCCCTCCACTTT
>NA|TRBJ2-5|TRBV28|NA
CASSFLALQETQYF
TGTGCCAGCAGTTTCTTGGCTCTTCAAGAGACCCAGTACTTC
>NA|TRBJ2-7|TRBV2|NA
CASRLAYEQYF
TGTGCCAGCAGGCTCGCCTACGAGCAGTACTTC
>NA|TRBJ1-3|TRBV10-3|NA
CAISESLPGSGNTIYF
TGTGCCATCAGTGAGTCGTTACCAGGCTCTGGAAACACCATATATTTT
>NA|TRBJ2-1|TRBV6-4|TRBD2
CASSPLGGSGDEQFF
TGTGCCAGCAGTCCACTCGGCGGGAGTGGGGATGAGCAGTTCTTC
>NA|TRBJ1-2|TRBV29-1|NA
CSVDSSQSSHYGYTF
TGCAGCGTTGATTCTTCGCAATCAAGCCACTATGGCTACACCTTC